This TCR beta chain was identified during a study of cytomegalovirus exposure and HLA in healthy donors. Study in general: A subsequent analysis reported that the 120 or so validation repertoires were produced on the same platform that had also been used for the roughly 670 first-cohort repertoires.

Sequencing was performed with immunoSEQ multiplex PCR; in TCRdb, only in-frame clones are kept and a portion is missing. The table includes about 79,000 clones, 90% to 95% detected once. Germline V gene lookup returns CDR1 SGHNT and CDR2 YYREEE (reference sequence). The CDR3 is 14 amino acids. V lost 0 bases to trimming and J lost 1 base, with 8 bases between them. Study-wide results and limits: Whilst most TCR sequences proved rare, a subset of public TCRs occurred across many donors. In a later analysis, first-cohort TCR clusters were found to tend to co-occur in the approximately 120 validation repertoires. The authors listed approximately 150 TCR beta chains as cytomegalovirus-associated.

Of note for this clone: Its antigen is not identified.

The chain links TRBV5-4 to TRBJ2-7; D gene uncertain. The source is a woman aged 25 to 39 in good health and CMV-seronegative. The sample taken for sequencing was PBMCs. The CDR3 loop is CASSLDQASYEQYF. The DNA of the CDR3 is TGTGCCAGCAGCTTGGATCAGGCATCCTACGAGCAGTACTTC.